This entry lists 30 T cell receptor beta chains sequenced from one sample in a study of glioma-infiltrating T cells after dendritic cell vaccination. Profiled with immunoSEQ multiplex PCR; TCRdb holds only in-frame clones, not every one. The sample yields around 62,000 clones, around 83% seen once. The sequencing here drew on blood, taken before dendritic cell vaccination. Source of these receptors: a human donor with glioblastoma.

The chain is built from TRBV6-6 and TRBJ1-2; tentatively, D is TRBD1 (5 bases). CDR3 length: 12 amino acids. Germline CDR1 is MNHNY and CDR2 is SVGAGI (reference sequence). V lost 2 bases to trimming and J lost 7 bases, with 8 bases between them. CDR3 amino acids: CASSYGQGGYTF. The DNA for the CDR3 is TGTGCCAGCAGTTACGGCCAGGGTGGCTACACCTTC.

The chain uses TRBV7-2 and TRBJ2-3, with 7 bases lining up with TRBD1. The ends lost 1 base at V and 4 bases at J; junction bases unmatched: 5. Germline values: CDR1 SGHTA, CDR2 FQGNSA. The CDR3 has 15 amino acids. CDR3 residues: CASSLGPQGADTQYF. In DNA form, the CDR3 reads TGTGCCAGCAGCTTAGGTCCCCAGGGGGCAGATACGCAGTATTTT.

A single count supports this clone. The chain couples TRBV29-1 to TRBJ1-1; D uncertain. Germline V gives CDR1 SQVTM, CDR2 ANQGSEA. Between the trimmed V and J ends, which lost 1 base and 10 bases, there was a span of 10 bases. The CDR3 has 11 residues. CDR3 nucleotide sequence: TGCAGCGTTGAAGGCCCCACGGTAGCTTTCTTT. This encodes CSVEGPTVAFF.

This chain uses TRBV6-5 with TRBJ1-4, with 8 bases lining up with TRBD1. CDR1 and CDR2 from the germline V gene are MNHEY and SVGAGI. Unmatched junction bases numbered 5, after V lost 6 bases and J lost 5 bases. The CDR3 is 14 amino acids. DNA of the CDR3: TGTGCCAGCAGCCTGACAGGGGAGAATGAAAAACTGTTTTTT. Its translation is CASSLTGENEKLFF.

CDR3 DNA: TGTGCCAGCAGCCTCCAGGGTCAGCCCCAGCATTTT. Its protein is CASSLQGQPQHF. The rearrangement uses TRBV7-2 and TRBJ1-5, with a tentative D call TRBD1 (5 bases). V was trimmed by 5 bases and J by 6 bases, leaving 8 bases between them. The V gene's germline CDR1 is SGHTA and CDR2 FQGNSA. The CDR3 is 12 amino acids.

This clone was observed a handful of times. The DNA of the CDR3 is TGTGCCAGCAGCCCTACAGGGGGGGCGAGGTCCACTGAAGCTTTCTTT. It specifies CASSPTGGARSTEAFF. This chain joins TRBV7-2 and TRBJ1-1; 8 nucleotides align to TRBD1. Trimming removed 5 bases from V and 4 bases from J; junction bases left unmatched: 12. The CDR3 sequence is 16 residues long. Germline V gene lookup returns CDR1 SGHTA and CDR2 FQGNSA.

Worth noting for this clone: Sequence at one end of the junction differs from germline and may be a read error. The chain links TRBV10-3 to TRBJ1-1; D gene ambiguous. In germline, CDR1 is ENHRY, CDR2 SYGVKD. The CDR3 runs to 11 residues. CDR3 nucleotide sequence: TGTACCATCAGTGAAATCGGTGAAGCTTTCTTT. Translation gives CTISEIGEAFF.

The chain carries TRBV15 and TRBJ1-5; TRBD1 is a possible D gene (5 bases). CDR1 is LNHNV and CDR2 is YYDKDF in the germline V gene (reference sequence). Between the trimmed V and J ends, which lost 0 bases and 6 bases, there was a span of 6 bases. The CDR3 extends over 13 amino acids. CDR3 sequence (DNA): TGTGCCACCAGCAGAGATCAGGGTCAGCCCCAGCATTTT. This translates into CATSRDQGQPQHF.

The chain joins TRBV2 to TRBJ2-5, with D perhaps TRBD1 (6 bases). CDR1 and CDR2 from the germline V gene are SNHLY and FYNNEI. V shed 6 bases and J shed 5 bases, with 16 bases lying between them. The CDR3 spans 14 residues. The CDR3 loop is CASSEQGMGETQYF. In DNA form, the CDR3 reads TGTGCCAGCAGCGAACAGGGAATGGGGGAGACCCAGTACTTC.

V and J are TRBV5-1 and TRBJ1-2, with TRBD1 identical over 9 bases. The CDR3 loop spans 16 amino acids. The J segment lost 6 bases and the V segment lost 0 bases, leaving 9 bases of the junction unmatched. The V gene's germline CDR1 is SGHRS and CDR2 YFSETQ. As DNA, the CDR3 is TGCGCCAGCAGCTTGGCTCCACAGGGGGCTGGAGATGGCTACACCTTC. This sequence encodes CASSLAPQGAGDGYTF. The full variable domain, with the rest looked up from reference TRBV5-1 and TRBJ1-2, is KAGVTQTPRYLIKTRGQQVTLSCSPISGHRSVSWYQQTPGQGLQFLFEYFSETQRNKGNFPGRFSGRQFSNSRSEMNVSTLELGDSALYLCASSLAPQGAGDGYTFGSGTRLTVV.

This clone showed up just a few times. J is TRBJ1-1 and V is TRBV14; the D gene is possibly TRBD1 (5 bases). V lost 0 bases to trimming and J lost 5 bases, with 13 bases between them. CDR1 SGHDN and CDR2 FVKESK come from the germline V gene. This CDR3 is 15 amino acids long. The CDR3, as DNA: TGTGCCAGCAGCCAAGATCCCGCAGGGAGGACTGAAGCTTTCTTT. Translated: CASSQDPAGRTEAFF. Together with reference TRBV14 and TRBJ1-1, the CDR3 gives the full variable domain: EAGVTQFPSHSVIEKGQTVTLRCDPISGHDNLYWYRRVMGKEIKFLLHFVKESKQDESGMPNNRFLAERTGGTYSTLKVQPAELEDSGVYFCASSQDPAGRTEAFFGQGTRLTVV.

The V and J genes are TRBV15 and TRBJ1-1; D gene uncertain. CDR1 is LNHNV and CDR2 is YYDKDF in the germline V gene (reference sequence). The CDR3 is 12 amino acids. Trimming removed 11 bases from V and 1 base from J, with 11 bases in between. Here the CDR3 DNA reads TGTGCCGCTAGCGTTGGGAACACTGAAGCTTTCTTT. Residues: CAASVGNTEAFF.

This clone was detected only once. V gene TRBV7-9 combines with J gene TRBJ2-5, with 7 bases matching TRBD1. Germline CDR1 reads SEHNR; CDR2 reads FQNEAQ (reference sequence). The trim removed 5 bases at V and 5 bases at J, leaving 11 bases unmatched. There are 15 residues in the CDR3. The DNA for the CDR3 is TGTGCCAGCAGCCGCCGGGACAGCCTCCAGGAGACCCAGTACTTC. This gives the protein CASSRRDSLQETQYF.

The chain uses TRBV28 and TRBJ2-1; tentatively, D is TRBD1 (5 bases). The length of the CDR3 is 13 residues. Trimming shortened V by 6 bases and J by 11 bases, and 17 bases separated the two germline ends. Germline V gives CDR1 MDHEN, CDR2 SYDVKM. For the CDR3, the DNA is TGTGCCAGCAGACCGCTGACAGAGCTTCAGCAGTTCTTC. Amino acids: CASRPLTELQQFF.

This clone was picked up a small number of times. The chain couples TRBV10-2 to TRBJ2-7, with D tentatively TRBD2 (6 bases). The CDR3 contains 15 residues. Per the germline V gene, CDR1 is WSHSY and CDR2 is SAAADI. The V and J ends lost 2 bases and 0 bases respectively, with 11 bases between them. CDR3 sequence (DNA): TGCGCCAGCAGTGAGCCCCCGGGACTCTCCTACGAGCAGTACTTC. It codes for CASSEPPGLSYEQYF.

V gene TRBV30 combines with J gene TRBJ1-2; 7 nucleotides agree with TRBD1. CDR1 is GTSNPN and CDR2 is SVGIG in the germline V gene (reference sequence). The V gene end was trimmed by 3 bases and the J gene end by 4 bases; junction bases not matched to a gene: 5. The CDR3 loop spans 13 amino acids. In DNA form, the CDR3 reads TGTGCCTGGAGAAACAGGGGCACCTATGGCTACACCTTC. Translation: CAWRNRGTYGYTF. Combining the CDR3 with reference TRBV30 and TRBJ1-2 gives the whole variable domain SQTIHQWPATLVQPVGSPLSLECTVEGTSNPNLYWYRQAAGRGLQLLFYSVGIGQISSEVPQNLSASRPQDRQFILSSKKLLLSDSGFYLCAWRNRGTYGYTFGSGTRLTVV.

The chain combines TRBV27 with TRBJ2-7; 11 nucleotides agree with TRBD2. The ends lost 3 bases at V and 2 bases at J; junction bases unmatched: 9. Germline V gene lookup returns CDR1 MNHEY and CDR2 SMNVEV (reference sequence). CDR3 length: 17 amino acids. The CDR3 is CASSFPRLAGKAYEQYF. Here the CDR3 DNA reads TGTGCCAGCAGTTTCCCCCGACTAGCGGGGAAAGCCTACGAGCAGTACTTC.

The chain joins TRBV13 to TRBJ2-3, with TRBD1 identical over 7 bases. The germline V gene encodes CDR1 PRHDT and CDR2 FYEKMQ (reference sequence). This CDR3 is built from 17 residues. CDR3 sequence: CFPGGSATGASTDTQYF. The DNA for the CDR3 is TGTTTCCCCGGCGGTTCTGCTACAGGGGCTAGCACAGATACGCAGTATTTT.

This chain uses TRBV5-7 with TRBJ2-7, with 11 bases lining up with TRBD1. TRBV5-7 is placed among ORFs of uncertain function. J gave up 5 bases and V 4 bases, and 8 bases lay outside the gene matches. The CDR3 runs to 15 residues. DNA of the CDR3: TGTGCCAGCAGCGCCCTCCGGGACAGGGGGGACGAGCAGTACTTC. Translation gives CASSALRDRGDEQYF.

V usage is TRBV5-1 and J usage is TRBJ1-5, with D possibly being TRBD1 (6 bases). Germline V gene data show CDR1 as SGHRS and CDR2 as YFSETQ. The CDR3 has 15 residues. V was shortened by 0 bases and J by 7 bases, with 14 bases between the two germline ends. The CDR3 DNA reads TGCGCCAGCAGCTTGGAAGCAGGGGCTGGGCAGCCCCAGCATTTT. Translating it yields CASSLEAGAGQPQHF.

The sample holds a few counts of this clone. The V call is TRBV11-2, the J call TRBJ2-5; D is uncertain. The V gene lost 2 bases and the J gene lost 1 base, with 11 bases spanning the gap. Looked up from germline, CDR1 is SGHAT and CDR2 is FQNNGV. The CDR3 totals 15 residues. The CDR3 protein is CASSLTVGLQETQYF. The CDR3 nucleotides are TGTGCCAGCAGCTTAACAGTGGGCCTCCAAGAGACCCAGTACTTC. Together with reference TRBV11-2 and TRBJ2-5, the CDR3 gives the full variable domain: EAGVAQSPRYKIIEKRQSVAFWCNPISGHATLYWYQQILGQGPKLLIQFQNNGVVDDSQLPKDRFSAERLKGVDSTLKIQPAKLEDSAVYLCASSLTVGLQETQYFGPGTRLLVL.

CDR3 nucleotide sequence: TGCAGCGCCCGATACAGGGAGGATACGCAGTATTTT. Translating gives CSARYREDTQYF. The chain employs TRBV29-1 and TRBJ2-3, with D tentatively TRBD1 (6 bases). The V end was cut by 7 bases, the J end by 6 bases, with 14 bases between. The CDR3 runs to 12 residues. Germline loops: CDR1 SQVTM, CDR2 ANQGSEA.

The chain links TRBV5-5 to TRBJ2-7, with TRBD1 matching 8 bases. Germline assignment: CDR1 SGHKS and CDR2 YYEKEE (reference sequence). The length of the CDR3 is 14 residues. The trim removed 3 bases at V and 7 bases at J, leaving 9 bases unmatched. CDR3 bases: TGTGCCAGCAGCTCCGACAGGGGCACTAATGAGCAGTACTTC. This translates into CASSSDRGTNEQYF.

The gene calls are TRBV5-1 and TRBJ2-3; D is perhaps TRBD1 (5 bases). Trimming pared 4 bases from V and 3 bases from J, leaving 18 bases between. CDR1 SGHRS and CDR2 YFSETQ come from the germline V gene. This CDR3 comprises 16 residues. The CDR3 spells CASSAKGLGATDTQYF. The CDR3 DNA reads TGCGCCAGCAGCGCCAAGGGGCTAGGGGCAACAGATACGCAGTATTTT.

This sequence joins TRBV28 and TRBJ2-5; D is perhaps TRBD1 (6 bases). Germline V lookup: CDR1 MDHEN, CDR2 SYDVKM. This CDR3 has 13 residues. Between the trimmed V and J ends, which lost 8 bases and 5 bases, there was a span of 15 bases. The CDR3: CASRTHRVETQYF. The CDR3 region has the DNA TGTGCCAGCCGAACTCACAGGGTGGAGACCCAGTACTTC.

This clone was counted between two and nine times. V usage is TRBV28 and J usage is TRBJ2-7, with 7 nucleotides matching TRBD1. V lost 6 bases and J lost 0; bases outside the gene matches: 8. Germline-derived CDR1 and CDR2 are MDHEN and SYDVKM. The CDR3 extends over 15 amino acids. The CDR3 DNA sequence: TGTGCCAGCAGGCGACAGGGATGGAGCTCCTACGAGCAGTACTTC. Translated, it gives CASRRQGWSSYEQYF.

The chain combines TRBV4-1 with TRBJ2-5; 9 bases line up with TRBD1. In germline, CDR1 is MGHRA, CDR2 YSYEKL. The CDR3 runs 13 residues. The V gene end was trimmed by 6 bases and the J gene end by 5 bases; junction bases not matched to a gene: 4. CDR3 amino acids: CASSGQGRETQYF. The CDR3 coding sequence is TGCGCCAGCAGTGGACAGGGGAGGGAGACCCAGTACTTC.

The chain links TRBV5-6 to TRBJ1-5, with TRBD1 as a possible D gene (5 bases). The germline CDR1 and CDR2 sequences are SGHDT and YYEEEE. The CDR3 spans 13 residues. Trimming cost V 5 bases and J 9 bases, with 15 bases left between them. CDR3 protein: CASSYRPSGPQHF. CDR3 nucleotide sequence: TGTGCCAGCAGTTACAGGCCTTCGGGGCCCCAGCATTTT.

The chain links TRBV9 to TRBJ1-1; no firm D call. The CDR3 spans 16 residues. The germline V gene has CDR1 SGDLS and CDR2 YYNGEE. Trimming took 0 bases from V and 1 from J, leaving 13 bases between them. CDR3 DNA: TGTGCCAGCAGCGTAGGAGGAGGGCAGAGGAACACTGAAGCTTTCTTT. Protein sequence: CASSVGGGQRNTEAFF. The complete variable domain, with remaining parts taken from reference TRBV9 and TRBJ1-1, reads DSGVTQTPKHLITATGQRVTLRCSPRSGDLSVYWYQQSLDQGLQFLIQYYNGEERAKGNILERFSAQQFPDLHSELNLSSLELGDSALYFCASSVGGGQRNTEAFFGQGTRLTVV.

This chain uses TRBV5-1 with TRBJ2-5; the match to TRBD1 covers 8 bases. This CDR3 has 13 amino acids. The V and J ends lost 3 bases and 5 bases, in that order; junction bases with no gene match: 3. Germline assignment: CDR1 SGHRS and CDR2 YFSETQ. CDR3 residues: CASSSRDRETQYF. The CDR3 DNA reads as TGCGCCAGCAGCTCCCGGGACAGGGAGACCCAGTACTTC.